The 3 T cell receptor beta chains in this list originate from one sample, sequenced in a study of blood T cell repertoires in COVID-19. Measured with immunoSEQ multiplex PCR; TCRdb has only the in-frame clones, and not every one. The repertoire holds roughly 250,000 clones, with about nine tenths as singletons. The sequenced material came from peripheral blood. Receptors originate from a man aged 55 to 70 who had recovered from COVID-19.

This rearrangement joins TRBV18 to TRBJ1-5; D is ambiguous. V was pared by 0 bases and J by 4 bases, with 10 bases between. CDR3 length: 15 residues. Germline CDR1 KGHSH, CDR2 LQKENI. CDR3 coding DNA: TGTGCCAGCTCACCACCGGCAGGTCCGAATCAGCCCCAGCATTTT. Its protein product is CASSPPAGPNQPQHF.

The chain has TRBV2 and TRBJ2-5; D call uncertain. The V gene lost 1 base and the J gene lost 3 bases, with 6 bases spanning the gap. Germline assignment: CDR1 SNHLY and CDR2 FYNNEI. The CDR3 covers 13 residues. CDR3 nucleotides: TGTGCCAGCAGTGAAGGGGCAGAAGAGACCCAGTACTTC. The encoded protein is CASSEGAEETQYF.

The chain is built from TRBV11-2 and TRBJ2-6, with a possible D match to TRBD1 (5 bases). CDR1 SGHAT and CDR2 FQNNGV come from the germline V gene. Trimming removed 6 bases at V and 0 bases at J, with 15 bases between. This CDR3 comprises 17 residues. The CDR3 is CASRIGADSSGANVLTF. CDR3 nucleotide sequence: TGTGCCAGCAGGATAGGGGCAGATTCCTCTGGGGCCAACGTCCTGACTTTC.